The 22 T cell receptor beta chains below all came from one sample that was sequenced in a study of shared clonotypes between healthy human individuals. Only CD45RO-negative cells positively selected for CCR7 counted as naive CD8 cells, so terminally differentiated effector memory CD45RA+ cells were excluded. Sequenced by immunoSEQ multiplex PCR; TCRdb stores in-frame clones only, minus some. The table shows 2 million to 2.5 million clones, with roughly 91% occurring only once. The specimen sequenced was naive CD8+ T cells from PBMCs. All receptors derive from a man aged 18 to 29 in good health. Some clones in this sample may be carry-over from other donors' samples.

This clone was seen a single time. The chain couples TRBV19 to TRBJ2-7, with unresolved D. Trimming pared 6 bases from V and 3 bases from J, leaving 12 bases between. In germline, CDR1 is LNHDA, CDR2 SQIVND (reference sequence). The CDR3 has 13 amino acids. CDR3 residues: CASRSAGLYEQYF. In DNA form, the CDR3 reads TGTGCCAGTAGAAGTGCTGGCCTCTACGAGCAGTACTTC.

The chain recombines TRBV19 with TRBJ2-2; TRBD1 matches at 10 bases. Per the germline V gene, CDR1 is LNHDA and CDR2 is SQIVND (reference sequence). V shed 3 bases and J 7 bases; nucleotides not matched to a gene: 5. The CDR3 contains 15 residues. This CDR3 is CASSIGTGANGELFF. As DNA, the CDR3 is TGTGCCAGTAGTATTGGGACAGGGGCTAACGGGGAGCTGTTTTTT.

The chain links TRBV30 to TRBJ2-7; TRBD1 or TRBD2 may be the D gene (5 bases each). CDR1 is GTSNPN, CDR2 SVGIG, per germline (reference sequence). The CDR3 sequence is 12 residues long. V lost 3 bases, J lost 2 bases, and 8 bases lay in between. The DNA for the CDR3 is TGTGCCTGGAGGGGGGAAACCTACGAGCAGTACTTC. This codes for CAWRGETYEQYF.

The chain couples TRBV28 to TRBJ1-4; D perhaps matches TRBD1 (5 bases). The CDR3 is 14 residues long. Trimming pared 6 bases from V and 8 bases from J, leaving 16 bases between. CDR1 and CDR2 from the germline V gene are MDHEN and SYDVKM. The CDR3 reads CASRTVVGGEKLFF. DNA for the CDR3: TGTGCCAGCAGGACAGTAGTTGGTGGGGAAAAACTGTTTTTT.

V usage is TRBV27 and J usage is TRBJ2-1; TRBD2 aligns across 14 bases. The CDR3 covers 16 residues. Germline V lookup: CDR1 MNHEY, CDR2 SMNVEV (reference sequence). Losses at the gene ends were 3 bases for V and 7 bases for J; bases not matched to a gene: 5. The CDR3 DNA sequence: TGTGCCAGCAGTTTGGGACTAGCGGGAGTTTGGAATGAGCAGTTCTTC. It yields the protein CASSLGLAGVWNEQFF.

Regarding this clone: Other DNA sequences in the same sample also yield this CDR3. The chain joins TRBV5-1 to TRBJ2-2; D call uncertain. Germline CDR1 SGHRS, CDR2 YFSETQ. Trimming pared 0 bases from V and 8 bases from J, leaving 2 bases between. There are 11 residues in the CDR3. CDR3 in amino acids: CASSLAGELFF. CDR3 nucleotide sequence: TGCGCCAGCAGCTTGGCGGGGGAGCTGTTTTTT.

The chain uses TRBV6-1 and TRBJ2-1; 11 nucleotides align to TRBD1. This CDR3 contains 13 residues. Germline V CDR1 and CDR2: MNHNS, SASEGT. Trimming cost V 8 bases and J 5 bases; bases outside gene matches: 2. The CDR3 sequence is CASRDRGNNEQFF. In DNA, the CDR3 is TGTGCCAGCCGGGACAGGGGGAACAATGAGCAGTTCTTC.

The V gene is TRBV6-1, the J gene TRBJ1-1; D is perhaps TRBD1 (5 bases). Looked up from germline, CDR1 is MNHNS and CDR2 is SASEGT. V shed 1 base and J shed 0 bases, with 9 bases lying between them. CDR3 length equals 15 residues. The CDR3 nucleotides read TGTGCCAGCAGTGAAGTTCCAGGGTTGAACACTGAAGCTTTCTTT. The encoded protein is CASSEVPGLNTEAFF.

The CDR3 nucleotides read TGCAGCATGAAGGGACCGAGCTCCTACGAGCAGTACTTC. It encodes CSMKGPSSYEQYF. J is TRBJ2-7 and V is TRBV29-1; perhaps D is TRBD1 or TRBD2 (5 bases each). Deletions cut 8 bases from V and 0 bases from J, with 14 bases between. The length of the CDR3 is 13 residues. CDR1 is SQVTM, CDR2 ANQGSEA, per germline.

The chain uses TRBV29-1 and TRBJ1-1; unclear D gene. There are 18 residues in the CDR3. CDR1 and CDR2 (germline): SQVTM, ANQGSEA. V was clipped by 3 bases and J by 1 base, with 24 bases between them. The CDR3 bases are TGCAGCGTTGAGTCATCCCCCGTGACCCCGGGCGAGAACACTGAAGCTTTCTTT. This gives the protein CSVESSPVTPGENTEAFF.

This sequence joins TRBV27 and TRBJ2-3; possibly TRBD1 for D (5 bases). CDR1 is MNHEY and CDR2 is SMNVEV in the germline V gene (reference sequence). Trimming left V 5 bases short and J 2 bases short, with 11 bases between. The CDR3 is 14 residues long. CDR3 nucleotide sequence: TGTGCCAGCAGTGAAAAGACAGTCACAGATACGCAGTATTTT. It translates to CASSEKTVTDTQYF.

This chain links TRBV6-1 with TRBJ1-4, with TRBD1 matching over 7 bases. Germline trimming cut 3 bases from V and 6 bases from J; bases unmatched to any gene: 7. In germline, CDR1 is MNHNS, CDR2 SASEGT. This CDR3 is 15 amino acids long. Here the CDR3 reads CASSEGQRQHEKLFF. CDR3 sequence (DNA): TGTGCCAGCAGTGAGGGACAGCGTCAACATGAAAAACTGTTTTTT.

The chain carries TRBV7-6 and TRBJ2-7; D call uncertain. Looked up from germline, CDR1 is SGHVS and CDR2 is FNYEAQ. The V end lost 5 bases, the J end lost 7 bases, and 12 bases lay between the germline ends. This CDR3 spans 12 amino acids. The CDR3 DNA is TGTGCCAGCAGCCCCGTACCTGGGGAGCAGTACTTC. Translation gives CASSPVPGEQYF.

The CDR3, as DNA: TGTGCCAGCAGTGAGGTAGTGGGAAGCAATCAGCCCCAGCATTTT. It yields the protein CASSEVVGSNQPQHF. The chain links TRBV6-1 to TRBJ1-5; D unresolved. V lost 3 bases and J lost 1, with 10 bases in between. The CDR3 loop spans 15 amino acids. Germline V lookup: CDR1 MNHNS, CDR2 SASEGT.

V gene TRBV30 combines with J gene TRBJ1-5, with a tentative D call TRBD1 (6 bases). This CDR3 spans 14 amino acids. Trimming shortened V by 6 bases and J by 6 bases, and 18 bases separated the two germline ends. CDR1 GTSNPN and CDR2 SVGIG come from the germline V gene (reference sequence). CDR3 coding DNA: TGTGCCTGCTCACATGGGGGGGCCCGTCAGCCCCAGCATTTT. Translating gives CACSHGGARQPQHF.

Details on this clone: The sample contains more than one DNA sequence encoding this CDR3. CDR3 residues: CASSYSQGESSYEQYF. The CDR3 nucleotides read TGTGCCAGCAGTTACTCCCAGGGGGAGAGCTCCTACGAGCAGTACTTC. The rearrangement joins TRBV27 to TRBJ2-7; 7 bases line up with TRBD1. The ends lost 4 bases at V and 0 bases at J; junction bases unmatched: 9. CDR1 and CDR2 from the germline V gene are MNHEY and SMNVEV (reference sequence). The CDR3 length is 16 residues.

The chain recombines TRBV27 with TRBJ2-1; the D gene is possibly TRBD2 (6 bases). CDR3 length equals 15 residues. The V end was cut by 4 bases, the J end by 4 bases, with 14 bases between. CDR1 MNHEY and CDR2 SMNVEV come from the germline V gene (reference sequence). CDR3 coding DNA: TGTGCCAGCAGTTCCCCCGGGACTGGTTACAATGAGCAGTTCTTC. It encodes CASSSPGTGYNEQFF.

The V call is TRBV5-1, the J call TRBJ2-1; D might be TRBD2 (5 bases). The CDR3 consists of 19 residues. Trimming took off 0 bases at V and 0 bases at J, with 19 bases between the two ends. The germline CDR1 and CDR2 sequences are SGHRS and YFSETQ. The CDR3 is CASSLARYASRSSYNEQFF. As DNA, the CDR3 is TGCGCCAGCAGCTTGGCGCGGTATGCTAGCCGAAGCTCCTACAATGAGCAGTTCTTC.

This chain links TRBV28 with TRBJ1-2; the match to TRBD1 covers 9 bases. With 6 bases clipped from V and 7 bases from J, the junction kept 12 bases outside the gene matches. The CDR3 totals 15 residues. CDR1 is MDHEN, CDR2 SYDVKM, per germline. The CDR3: CASSPSGTGTGGYTF. CDR3 DNA sequence: TGTGCCAGCAGCCCCTCGGGGACAGGGACCGGTGGCTACACCTTC.

V usage is TRBV30 and J usage is TRBJ2-1; D remains ambiguous. Germline-derived CDR1 and CDR2 are GTSNPN and SVGIG (reference sequence). Trimming stripped 3 bases from V and 7 bases from J, with 13 bases between. This CDR3 region has 13 residues. DNA for the CDR3: TGTGCCTGGAGCCGGAGTCTTGCGAATGAGCAGTTCTTC. The encoded protein is CAWSRSLANEQFF.

The genes are TRBV11-2 and TRBJ1-2, with D perhaps TRBD1 (5 bases). Per the germline V gene, CDR1 is SGHAT and CDR2 is FQNNGV. The CDR3 runs to 15 residues. V was cut by 5 bases and J by 4 bases, with 17 bases left in between. For the CDR3, the DNA is TGTGCCAGCAGCCCTCGGGACCGTCCCCCCTATGGCTACACCTTC. It yields the protein CASSPRDRPPYGYTF.

This chain links TRBV23-1 with TRBJ2-7; D gene unclear. TRBV23-1 counts as an open reading frame of uncertain function. This CDR3 contains 15 residues. V was trimmed by 0 bases and J by 3 bases, leaving 12 bases between them. The CDR3 region is CASSQSPWANYEQYF. The CDR3 nucleotides read TGCGCCAGCAGTCAATCGCCCTGGGCAAACTACGAGCAGTACTTC.